This record concerns one T cell receptor beta chain sequence. Its antigen is unidentified. This sample is part of a study of T-cell reconstitution after alpha-beta-depleted transplantation in children. Points from the study as a whole: High day-60 TCRbeta diversity in some patients came from surviving recipient T cells and thymic progenitors. After one year, T-cell counts and TCRbeta diversity mostly came from new T cells.

Molecular barcoding with unique molecular identifiers was used for the TCRbeta library. One entry per CDR3 protein, called by TCRdb with MiXCR from the PCR reads. The table lists hundreds of thousands of distinct CDR3 sequences, 20% to 30% of them singletons. In germline, CDR1 is MDHEN, CDR2 SYDVKM. With 10 bases clipped from V and 4 bases from J, the junction kept 9 bases outside the gene matches. The CDR3 sequence is 13 residues long. This sequence joins TRBV28 and TRBJ1-1; 7 nucleotides line up with TRBD1. This clonotype was obtained from a female patient between 2 and 15 years old who had a stem cell transplant for congenital amegakaryocytic thrombocytopenia, so the T cells may come from the graft donor. The sequencing here drew on PBMCs, mostly from graft donor cells, taken 360 days after TCRalphabeta/CD19-depleted stem cell transplant. In DNA form, the CDR3 reads TGTGCCACCCATCAGGGGGGATCCACTGAAGCTTTCTTT. This sequence encodes CATHQGGSTEAFF. The entire variable domain, with the rest obtained from reference TRBV28 and TRBJ1-1, is as follows: DVKVTQSSRYLVKRTGEKVFLECVQDMDHENMFWYRQDPGLGLRLIYFSYDVKMKEKGDIPEGYSVSREKKERFSLILESASTNQTSMYLCATHQGGSTEAFFGQGTRLTVV.